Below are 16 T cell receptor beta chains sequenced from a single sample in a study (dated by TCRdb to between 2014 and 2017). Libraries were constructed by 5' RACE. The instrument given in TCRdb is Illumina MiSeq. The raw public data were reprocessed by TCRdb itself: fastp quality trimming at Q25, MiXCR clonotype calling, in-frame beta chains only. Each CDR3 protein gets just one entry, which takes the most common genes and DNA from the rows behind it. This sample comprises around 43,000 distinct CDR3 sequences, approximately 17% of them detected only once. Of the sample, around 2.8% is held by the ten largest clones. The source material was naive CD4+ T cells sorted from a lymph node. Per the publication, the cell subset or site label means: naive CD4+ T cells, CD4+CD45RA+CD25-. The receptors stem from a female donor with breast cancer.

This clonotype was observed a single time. CDR3 sequence (DNA): TGTGCCACCAGTATCCGGGGAATCTCCTACGAGCAGTACTTC. Amino acids: CATSIRGISYEQYF. The V gene is TRBV15, the J gene TRBJ2-7; D possibly corresponds to TRBD2 (5 bases). The CDR3 runs to 14 residues. The germline V gene has CDR1 LNHNV and CDR2 YYDKDF (reference sequence). V lost 6 bases and J 0 bases, leaving 12 bases between the germline ends.

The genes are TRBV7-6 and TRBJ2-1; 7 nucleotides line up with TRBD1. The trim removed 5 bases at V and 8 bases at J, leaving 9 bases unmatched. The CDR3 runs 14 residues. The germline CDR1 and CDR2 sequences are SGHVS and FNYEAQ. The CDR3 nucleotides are TGTGCCAGCAGCCAGATGACAGGGTTCGATGAGCAGTTCTTC. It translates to CASSQMTGFDEQFF.

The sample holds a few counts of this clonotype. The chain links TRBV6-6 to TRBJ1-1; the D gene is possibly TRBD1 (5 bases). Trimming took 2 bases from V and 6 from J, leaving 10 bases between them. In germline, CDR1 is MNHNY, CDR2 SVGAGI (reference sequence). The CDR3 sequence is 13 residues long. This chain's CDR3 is CASSYPDSSEAFF. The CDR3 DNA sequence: TGTGCCAGCAGTTACCCTGACAGTTCTGAAGCTTTCTTT.

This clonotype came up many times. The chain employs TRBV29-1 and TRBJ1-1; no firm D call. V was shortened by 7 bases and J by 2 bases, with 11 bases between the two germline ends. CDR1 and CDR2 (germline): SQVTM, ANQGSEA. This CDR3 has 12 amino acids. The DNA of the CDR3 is TGCAGCGCTCCTGGGCTAAACACTGAAGCTTTCTTT. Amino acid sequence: CSAPGLNTEAFF. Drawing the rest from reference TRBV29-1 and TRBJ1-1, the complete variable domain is SAVISQKPSRDICQRGTSLTIQCQVDSQVTMMFWYRQQPGQSLTLIATANQGSEATYESGFVIDKFPISRPNLTFSTLTVSNMSPEDSSIYLCSAPGLNTEAFFGQGTRLTVV.

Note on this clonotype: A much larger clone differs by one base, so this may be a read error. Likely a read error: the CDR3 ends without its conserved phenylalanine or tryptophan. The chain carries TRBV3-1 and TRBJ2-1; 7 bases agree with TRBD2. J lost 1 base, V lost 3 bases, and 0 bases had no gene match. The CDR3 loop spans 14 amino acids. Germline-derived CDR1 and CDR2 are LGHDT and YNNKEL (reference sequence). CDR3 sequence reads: CASSQRESYNEQFS. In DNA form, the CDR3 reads TGTGCCAGCAGCCAGCGGGAGTCCTACAATGAGCAGTTCTCC.

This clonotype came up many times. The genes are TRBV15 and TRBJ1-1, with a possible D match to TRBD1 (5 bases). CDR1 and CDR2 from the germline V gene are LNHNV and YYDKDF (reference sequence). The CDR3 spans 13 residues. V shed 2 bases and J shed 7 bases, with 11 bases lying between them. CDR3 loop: CATSRSGALEAFF. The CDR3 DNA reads TGTGCCACCAGCAGAAGCGGGGCACTTGAAGCTTTCTTT.

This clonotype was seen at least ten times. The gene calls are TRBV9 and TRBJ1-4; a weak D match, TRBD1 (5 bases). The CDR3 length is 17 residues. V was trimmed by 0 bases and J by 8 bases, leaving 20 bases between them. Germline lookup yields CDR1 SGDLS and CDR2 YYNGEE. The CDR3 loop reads CASSVAMSWGLGEKLFF. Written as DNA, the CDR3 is TGTGCCAGCAGCGTAGCTATGAGTTGGGGGTTGGGAGAAAAACTGTTTTTT.

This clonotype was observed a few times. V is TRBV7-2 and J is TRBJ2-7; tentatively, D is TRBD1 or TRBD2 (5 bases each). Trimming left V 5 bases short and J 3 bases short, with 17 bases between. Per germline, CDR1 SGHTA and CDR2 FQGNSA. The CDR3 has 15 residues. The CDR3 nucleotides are TGTGCCAGCAGCCGTGGTATGGGGGATTACTACGAGCAGTACTTC. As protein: CASSRGMGDYYEQYF.

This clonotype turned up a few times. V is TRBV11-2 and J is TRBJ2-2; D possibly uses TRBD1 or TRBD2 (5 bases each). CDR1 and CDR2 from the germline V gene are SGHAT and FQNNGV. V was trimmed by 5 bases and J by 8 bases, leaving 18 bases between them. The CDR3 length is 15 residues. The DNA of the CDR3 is TGTGCCAGCAGCCCGGGACCCACGGCGGCTGGGGAGCTGTTTTTT. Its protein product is CASSPGPTAAGELFF.

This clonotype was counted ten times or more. CDR3 nucleotides: TGCGCCAGCAGCTTGGAATCGGGTTATGGCTACACCTTC. Protein product: CASSLESGYGYTF. This sequence joins TRBV5-1 and TRBJ1-2, with unresolved D. This CDR3 is 13 amino acids long. The V and J ends lost 0 bases and 5 bases respectively, with 8 bases between them. Per the germline V gene, CDR1 is SGHRS and CDR2 is YFSETQ.

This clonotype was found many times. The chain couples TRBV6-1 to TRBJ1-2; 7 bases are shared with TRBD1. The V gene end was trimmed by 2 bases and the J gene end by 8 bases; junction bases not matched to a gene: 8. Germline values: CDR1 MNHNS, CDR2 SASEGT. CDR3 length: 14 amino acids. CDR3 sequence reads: CASSEYGRTGGYTF. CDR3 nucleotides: TGTGCCAGCAGTGAATACGGGAGGACAGGAGGCTACACCTTC.

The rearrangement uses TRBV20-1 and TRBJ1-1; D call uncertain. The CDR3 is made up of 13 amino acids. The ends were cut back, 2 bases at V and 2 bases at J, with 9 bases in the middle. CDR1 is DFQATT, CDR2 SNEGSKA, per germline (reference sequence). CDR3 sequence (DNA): TGCAGTGCTAGACCGACACTAAACACTGAAGCTTTCTTT. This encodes CSARPTLNTEAFF.

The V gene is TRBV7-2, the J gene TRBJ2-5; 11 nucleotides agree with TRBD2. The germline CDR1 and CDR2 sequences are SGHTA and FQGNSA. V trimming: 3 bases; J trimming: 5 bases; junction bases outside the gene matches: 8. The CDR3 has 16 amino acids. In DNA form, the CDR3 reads TGTGCCAGCAGCTTGCTACTAGCGGGAGATCGGGAGACCCAGTACTTC. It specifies CASSLLLAGDRETQYF.

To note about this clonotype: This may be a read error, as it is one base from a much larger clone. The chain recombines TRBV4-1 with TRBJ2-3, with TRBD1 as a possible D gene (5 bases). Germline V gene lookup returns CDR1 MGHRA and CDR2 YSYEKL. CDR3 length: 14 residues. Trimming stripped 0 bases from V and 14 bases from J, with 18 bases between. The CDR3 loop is CASSQDAARRRGYF. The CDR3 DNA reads TGCGCCAGCAGCCAAGATGCGGCTAGGCGAAGGGGGTATTTT.

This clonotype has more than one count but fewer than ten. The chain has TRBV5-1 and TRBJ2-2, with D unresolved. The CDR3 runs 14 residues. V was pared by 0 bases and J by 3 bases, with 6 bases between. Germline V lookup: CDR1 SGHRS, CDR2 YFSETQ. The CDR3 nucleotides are TGCGCCAGCAGCTTGGCTCAGGACACCGGGGAGCTGTTTTTT. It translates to CASSLAQDTGELFF.

The CDR3 is CASSLNGDEQFF. CDR3 bases: TGTGCCAGCAGCTTAAACGGAGATGAGCAGTTCTTC. The V gene is TRBV7-3, the J gene TRBJ2-1; D remains unclear. The CDR3 runs 12 residues. Germline values: CDR1 SGHTA, CDR2 FQGTGA. V was clipped by 1 base and J by 8 bases, with 6 bases between them.